This T cell receptor beta chain appears in the sequencing data of a study of cytomegalovirus exposure and HLA in healthy donors. General study results and limits: When a later analysis was performed, an Asian-associated ancestry cluster reportedly had fewer N-insertions than the approximately 700-donor mean.

On this clone: Its target is unknown.

Vbeta (60) and Jbeta (13) primers were used in the PCR. Assay used: immunoSEQ multiplex PCR; TCRdb lists only in-frame clones, some missing. The top ten hold about 2.1% of the sample, which has about 150,000 clones, 75% to 90% seen once. CDR3 length equals 13 residues. From germline, CDR1 is LNHDA and CDR2 SQIVND (reference sequence). The V end was cut by 5 bases, the J end by 5 bases, with 12 bases between. Material for sequencing was PBMCs. This clonotype was obtained from a young woman in good health and CMV-seronegative. The chain carries TRBV19 and TRBJ2-5, with D maybe TRBD1 (7 bases). The CDR3 DNA reads as TGTGCCAGTAGTTCGTCAGGGGGGGAGACCCAGTACTTC. It encodes CASSSSGGETQYF. Full variable domain (remainder filled in from reference TRBV19 and TRBJ2-5): DGGITQSPKYLFRKEGQNVTLSCEQNLNHDAMYWYRQDPGQGLRLIYYSQIVNDFQKGDIAEGYSVSREKKESFPLTVTSAQKNPTAFYLCASSSSGGETQYFGPGTRLLVL.